This TCR beta chain was sequenced during a study of regulatory T cells in long-lasting Graves disease. The CDR3 is 16 residues long. J lost 1 base, V lost 0 bases, and 2 bases had no gene match. CDR1 is LNHDA, CDR2 SQIVND, per germline (reference sequence). In building TCR beta libraries, iRepertoire HTBI primers were used together with Arm-PCR of CDR3 regions. TCRdb reanalysed the multiplex PCR reads using MiXCR and keeps one entry per CDR3 protein. The sample holds about 520,000 distinct CDR3 sequences; around 12% are singletons and the top ten take roughly 9.3%. Notes on this clonotype: Its target is unknown.

The time point denotes: newly diagnosed GD, antithyroid drugs for less than 3 months. The authors made the TCR library using RNA they extracted from PBMCs. Whole-study results and caveats: Persistent disease was characterized by preferential usage of TRBV28, TRBJ1-2 and TRBJ2-5.

These data were likewise used in another study, on T cells in Graves' hyperthyroidism and ophthalmopathy. That work states: Peripheral blood also featured most of the thyroid clonotypes expanded above 0.001.

The sequencing here drew on peripheral blood mononuclear cells (PBMCs), taken at new diagnosis, from a patient treated with antithyroid drugs. This chain uses TRBV19 with TRBJ1-5, with TRBD1 identical over 8 bases. This receptor was identified in a woman in her 30s with Graves disease. In DNA form, the CDR3 reads TGTGCCAGTAGTATAGATCAGGGGGCCAGCAATCAGCCCCAGCATTTT. It translates to CASSIDQGASNQPQHF.